These 18 T cell receptor beta chains were all obtained from the same sample, sequenced in a study of OX40 agonist ivuxolimab in advanced cancers. Assay: immunoSEQ multiplex PCR; the TCRdb copy retains only in-frame clones and omits some. This sample has just under 95,000 clones; over 75% occur once, and the top ten carry under 0.35%. Source: CD4+ or CD8+ T cells sorted from blood, taken in a trial of the OX40 agonist ivuxolimab. Source of these receptors: an adult with an advanced solid tumor such as melanoma, head and neck, liver or kidney cancer.

This chain links TRBV9 with TRBJ2-1, with a weak D call TRBD2 (5 bases). V lost 3 bases and J lost 0, with 13 bases in between. The CDR3 is 16 residues long. The germline CDR1 and CDR2 sequences are SGDLS and YYNGEE. DNA for the CDR3: TGTGCCAGCAGCGCCCGCCCGAGGGCCTCCTACAATGAGCAGTTCTTC. Translated, it gives CASSARPRASYNEQFF.

The J gene is TRBJ2-1, the V gene TRBV25-1; TRBD1 might be the D (6 bases). Germline V gene lookup returns CDR1 MGHDK and CDR2 SYGVNS. Trimming cost V 4 bases and J 0 bases, with 10 bases left between them. The CDR3 has 15 residues. The CDR3 reads CASSVRGRSYNEQFF. CDR3 bases: TGTGCCAGCAGTGTCAGGGGACGCTCCTACAATGAGCAGTTCTTC.

This sequence joins TRBV2 and TRBJ2-1; the match to TRBD1 covers 9 bases. In germline, CDR1 is SNHLY, CDR2 FYNNEI. This CDR3 is 15 amino acids long. V lost 6 bases, J lost 6 bases, and 9 bases stayed unmatched. The CDR3 coding sequence is TGTGCCAGCAGGCGGGACAGGGACCCCTCCAATGAGCAGTTCTTC. Amino acid sequence: CASRRDRDPSNEQFF. The full variable domain, its missing parts supplied by reference TRBV2 and TRBJ2-1, is EPEVTQTPSHQVTQMGQEVILRCVPISNHLYFYWYRQILGQKVEFLVSFYNNEISEKSEIFDDQFSVERPDGSNFTLKIRSTKLEDSAMYFCASRRDRDPSNEQFFGPGTRLTVL.

The chain employs TRBV7-9 and TRBJ1-2; tentative D call: TRBD1 (5 bases). The germline gives CDR1 SEHNR, CDR2 FQNEAQ (reference sequence). The V end lost 3 bases, the J end lost 8 bases, and 22 bases lay between the germline ends. CDR3 length equals 16 residues. CDR3 loop: CASSFPTLRGGLGYTF. The DNA of the CDR3 is TGTGCCAGCAGCTTTCCTACCCTTCGGGGGGGATTGGGCTACACCTTC.

V is TRBV10-3 and J is TRBJ2-1, with TRBD2 matching 10 bases. This CDR3 spans 15 amino acids. V was pared by 3 bases and J by 5 bases, with 4 bases of the junction left unmatched. Germline CDR1 ENHRY, CDR2 SYGVKD. The CDR3 bases are TGTGCCATCAGTGATTACAGCGGGGGGGACAATGAGCAGTTCTTC. It is translated as CAISDYSGGDNEQFF.

V usage is TRBV7-9 and J usage is TRBJ1-1; D remains unclear. The CDR3 runs 13 residues. The ends were cut back, 0 bases at V and 1 base at J, with 3 bases in the middle. Germline CDR1 is SEHNR and CDR2 is FQNEAQ (reference sequence). CDR3 DNA sequence: TGTGCCAGCAGCTTAGCGGGGAACACTGAAGCTTTCTTT. Translation: CASSLAGNTEAFF. The variable domain in full, with the rest retrieved from reference TRBV7-9 and TRBJ1-1, is DTGVSQNPRHKITKRGQNVTFRCDPISEHNRLYWYRQTLGQGPEFLTYFQNEAQLEKSRLLSDRFSAERPKGSFSTLEIQRTEQGDSAMYLCASSLAGNTEAFFGQGTRLTVV.

V usage is TRBV7-2 and J usage is TRBJ2-7; 7 nucleotides align to TRBD2. Trimming removed 5 bases from V and 4 bases from J; junction bases left unmatched: 8. The CDR3 covers 14 residues. Germline V gene lookup returns CDR1 SGHTA and CDR2 FQGNSA. CDR3 sequence reads: CASSPQGGTYEQYF. The DNA for the CDR3 is TGTGCCAGCAGCCCCCAGGGAGGGACGTACGAGCAGTACTTC.

This clone was seen more than once but under ten times. V and J are TRBV5-1 and TRBJ2-5, with 10 bases that match TRBD1. Germline assignment: CDR1 SGHRS and CDR2 YFSETQ. The length of the CDR3 is 15 residues. V was pared by 6 bases and J by 5 bases, with 10 bases of the junction left unmatched. CDR3 region: CASTIDRGLVETQYF. In nucleotides, the CDR3 is TGCGCCAGCACCATCGACAGGGGGCTAGTCGAGACCCAGTACTTC.

The chain links TRBV30 to TRBJ1-5; the D is unclear. CDR1 is GTSNPN, CDR2 SVGIG, per germline (reference sequence). CDR3 length equals 13 residues. V was trimmed by 2 bases and J by 5 bases, leaving 10 bases between them. CDR3 bases: TGTGCCTGGAGTAGCGGGCGAGATCAGCCCCAGCATTTT. Its protein product is CAWSSGRDQPQHF.

As DNA, the CDR3 is TGTGCCAGCAGTGTTCTGCTATTGAGTGAGCAGTTCTTC. Its protein is CASSVLLLSEQFF. This sequence joins TRBV25-1 and TRBJ2-1, with no clear D. The V gene lost 4 bases and the J gene lost 9 bases, with 13 bases spanning the gap. Germline-derived CDR1 and CDR2 are MGHDK and SYGVNS. CDR3 length equals 13 residues.

The chain has TRBV15 and TRBJ1-5; D remains ambiguous. Germline V gives CDR1 LNHNV, CDR2 YYDKDF (reference sequence). V shed 3 bases and J shed 1 base, with 7 bases lying between them. CDR3 length equals 14 residues. This CDR3 is CATSRGLSNQPQHF. The CDR3 DNA is TGTGCCACCAGCAGGGGATTAAGCAATCAGCCCCAGCATTTT.

As DNA, the CDR3 is TGTGCCAGTAGTATTGTAGGACCAAGCTCTGGGGCCAACGTCCTGACTTTC. The encoded protein is CASSIVGPSSGANVLTF. J is TRBJ2-6 and V is TRBV19, with no clear D. The CDR3 has 17 residues. Germline V gene lookup returns CDR1 LNHDA and CDR2 SQIVND (reference sequence). V lost 3 bases and J lost 0, with 12 bases in between.

This chain uses TRBV7-2 with TRBJ2-7; D gene unclear. V was clipped by 2 bases and J by 7 bases, with 9 bases between them. The CDR3 length is 12 residues. The V gene's germline CDR1 is SGHTA and CDR2 FQGNSA. The CDR3 sequence: CASSLSREEQYF. CDR3 DNA sequence: TGTGCCAGCAGCTTATCTAGGGAAGAGCAGTACTTC.

The chain joins TRBV30 to TRBJ1-5; no firm D call. Germline CDR1 and CDR2: GTSNPN and SVGIG (reference sequence). V lost 0 bases to trimming and J lost 2 bases, with 8 bases between them. The CDR3 loop spans 14 amino acids. CDR3 sequence: CAWSVEVGNQPQHF. The CDR3 bases are TGTGCCTGGAGTGTCGAGGTTGGCAATCAGCCCCAGCATTTT.

Only a few counts were recorded for this clone. The chain couples TRBV6-1 to TRBJ1-3, with D uncertain. Trimming removed 7 bases from V and 4 bases from J, with 14 bases in between. CDR3 length: 14 residues. Germline V gene data show CDR1 as MNHNS and CDR2 as SASEGT. CDR3 nucleotides: TGTGCCAGCACCCCTGCCCTGGGGGGAAACACCATATATTTT. This translates into CASTPALGGNTIYF.

This sequence joins TRBV5-1 and TRBJ2-6; D possibly matches TRBD1 or TRBD2 (5 bases each). Germline lookup yields CDR1 SGHRS and CDR2 YFSETQ. Trimming left V 4 bases short and J 0 bases short, with 11 bases between. The CDR3 loop spans 16 amino acids. CDR3 nucleotide sequence: TGCGCCAGCAGCCCAGGGAGTCCCTCTGGGGCCAACGTCCTGACTTTC. It is translated as CASSPGSPSGANVLTF.

The gene calls are TRBV6-5 and TRBJ1-2; D unclear. Germline V gene data show CDR1 as MNHEY and CDR2 as SVGAGI. Trimming stripped 6 bases from V and 9 bases from J, with 11 bases between. The length of the CDR3 is 11 residues. The CDR3 spells CASSQDNRYTF. In nucleotides, the CDR3 is TGTGCCAGCAGCCAAGACAACCGCTACACCTTC.

A single count supports this clone. The chain is built from TRBV9 and TRBJ2-5, with D perhaps matching TRBD2 (6 bases). The CDR3 extends over 15 amino acids. Looked up from germline, CDR1 is SGDLS and CDR2 is YYNGEE. Trimming removed 3 bases from V and 5 bases from J, with 17 bases in between. This CDR3 is CASSAYGGDTETQYF. The CDR3 DNA follows: TGTGCCAGCAGCGCTTACGGCGGGGATACGGAGACCCAGTACTTC.